Presented here are 19 T cell receptor beta chains from one specimen sequenced in a study of T cell responses to AZD1222 COVID-19 vaccine. TCRdb keeps only in-frame clones here, not all; method: immunoSEQ multiplex PCR. In the table there are about 140,000 clones, about 90% of which are singletons. The sample here was peripheral blood, taken 28 days after the second dose of the MenACWY control vaccine. These receptors originate from an adult who received the MenACWY meningococcal vaccine as a control.

V and J are TRBV27 and TRBJ2-5; 9 nucleotides agree with TRBD1. The CDR3 contains 15 residues. V gave up 2 bases and J gave up 5 bases; unmatched junction bases: 6. Germline loops: CDR1 MNHEY, CDR2 SMNVEV (reference sequence). CDR3 loop: CASSLGQGRRETQYF. DNA of the CDR3: TGTGCCAGCAGTTTAGGACAGGGGAGGCGGGAGACCCAGTACTTC.

The chain couples TRBV24-1 to TRBJ2-2; 7 positions match TRBD1. This CDR3 is built from 18 residues. V lost 3 bases to trimming and J lost 0 bases; unmatched junction nucleotides: 9. Germline-derived CDR1 and CDR2 are KGHDR and SFDVKD. CDR3 protein: CATSDPLPGTANTGELFF. CDR3 in DNA: TGTGCCACCAGTGATCCCCTTCCCGGGACAGCGAACACCGGGGAGCTGTTTTTT.

In this sample, this clone turned up once. CDR3: CASSPRLAEGDTQYF. The CDR3 bases are TGTGCCAGCAGCCCCCGACTAGCGGAAGGGGATACGCAGTATTTT. The V gene is TRBV11-1, the J gene TRBJ2-3, with 9 bases lining up with TRBD2. There are 15 residues in the CDR3. Germline CDR1 is SGHAT and CDR2 is FQDESV (reference sequence). The J segment lost 6 bases and the V segment lost 5 bases, leaving 9 bases of the junction unmatched.

The chain joins TRBV19 to TRBJ2-5, with 9 positions matching TRBD1. The trim removed 5 bases at V and 7 bases at J, leaving 8 bases unmatched. This CDR3 is 14 amino acids long. Germline CDR1 LNHDA, CDR2 SQIVND (reference sequence). The chain's CDR3 is CASSGQGIFGTQYF. CDR3 nucleotides: TGTGCCAGTAGTGGACAGGGGATTTTCGGGACCCAGTACTTC.

The chain joins TRBV7-2 to TRBJ2-7; tentative D call: TRBD2 (6 bases). Germline lookup yields CDR1 SGHTA and CDR2 FQGNSA. V lost 5 bases to trimming and J lost 3 bases, with 8 bases between them. The CDR3 has 12 amino acids. CDR3 DNA sequence: TGTGCCAGCAGCAGGGAGGACTACGAGCAGTACTTC. Translation gives CASSREDYEQYF.

V usage is TRBV19 and J usage is TRBJ2-5; tentative D call: TRBD1 (6 bases). Trimming stripped 9 bases from V and 3 bases from J, with 17 bases between. The CDR3 has 14 residues. Germline V gene data show CDR1 as LNHDA and CDR2 as SQIVND (reference sequence). In DNA form, the CDR3 reads TGTGCCAGCCAAGCAGGGCAGGGGAAAGAGACCCAGTACTTC. It codes for CASQAGQGKETQYF.

The chain couples TRBV28 to TRBJ1-6; the D gene is possibly TRBD1 (5 bases). The CDR3 loop spans 14 amino acids. V lost 6 bases and J 3 bases, leaving 9 bases between the germline ends. Germline loops: CDR1 MDHEN, CDR2 SYDVKM. In DNA form, the CDR3 reads TGTGCCAGCAGCCGCGACAGCTATAATTCACCCCTCCACTTT. This encodes CASSRDSYNSPLHF.

CDR3 region: CASSLVQRGSFQETQYF. The CDR3 bases are TGTGCCAGCAGCTTAGTACAGCGGGGATCCTTCCAAGAGACCCAGTACTTC. J is TRBJ2-5 and V is TRBV7-6, with 7 bases identical to TRBD2. Germline lookup yields CDR1 SGHVS and CDR2 FNYEAQ. The CDR3 is 17 amino acids. V trimming: 1 base; J trimming: 1 base; junction bases outside the gene matches: 9.

The J gene is TRBJ1-2, the V gene TRBV2, with 9 bases identical to TRBD1. The V segment lost 4 bases and the J segment 4 bases; nucleotides outside the gene matches: 7. Germline values: CDR1 SNHLY, CDR2 FYNNEI. This CDR3 has 15 amino acids. In DNA, the CDR3 is TGTGCCAGCAGTGGACAGAGACAGGGGGTCTATGGCTACACCTTC. This gives the protein CASSGQRQGVYGYTF. Together with reference TRBV2 and TRBJ1-2, the CDR3 gives the full variable domain: EPEVTQTPSHQVTQMGQEVILRCVPISNHLYFYWYRQILGQKVEFLVSFYNNEISEKSEIFDDQFSVERPDGSNFTLKIRSTKLEDSAMYFCASSGQRQGVYGYTFGSGTRLTVV.

The chain joins TRBV6-5 to TRBJ2-5; a weak D match, TRBD1 (6 bases). Looked up from germline, CDR1 is MNHEY and CDR2 is SVGAGI. With 5 bases removed from V and 0 bases from J, the gap between germline ends came to 13 bases. The CDR3 totals 15 residues. The CDR3 DNA reads TGTGCCAGCAGTCAAACCGGGACAAACCAAGAGACCCAGTACTTC. It translates to CASSQTGTNQETQYF.

This chain uses TRBV3-1 (or the pseudogene TRBV3-2) with TRBJ2-2, with no clear D. The CDR3 contains 15 residues. Germline loops: CDR1 LGHDT, CDR2 YNNKEL (reference sequence). The ends were cut back, 1 base at V and 2 bases at J, with 8 bases in the middle. DNA of the CDR3: TGTGCCAGCAGCCAAGTCGCCGACAACACCGGGGAGCTGTTTTTT. Protein product: CASSQVADNTGELFF.

The rearrangement links TRBV3-1 (or the pseudogene TRBV3-2) to TRBJ1-6, with 10 bases lining up with TRBD1. V lost 4 bases, J lost 11 bases, and 5 bases stayed unmatched. The CDR3 covers 14 residues. The germline CDR1 and CDR2 sequences are LGHDT and YNNKEL (reference sequence). This chain's CDR3 is CASSLGQGTAPLHF. Written as DNA, the CDR3 is TGTGCCAGCAGCCTGGGACAGGGGACAGCACCCCTCCACTTT.

Comment on this clone: Additional DNA sequences in this sample encode the identical CDR3. CDR3 bases: TGTGCCAGCTCACCCCAAGAGACCCAGTACTTC. Protein sequence: CASSPQETQYF. V usage is TRBV18 and J usage is TRBJ2-5, with D uncertain. CDR1 is KGHSH and CDR2 is LQKENI in the germline V gene. The CDR3 is 11 residues long. V lost 3 bases, J lost 1 base, and 0 bases lay in between.

The rearrangement joins TRBV14 to TRBJ2-3; D is unclear. CDR3 length equals 12 residues. The V gene lost 6 bases and the J gene lost 2 bases, with 6 bases spanning the gap. The germline V gene has CDR1 SGHDN and CDR2 FVKESK. The DNA of the CDR3 is TGTGCCAGCAGTTCCAACACAGATACGCAGTATTTT. Translating gives CASSSNTDTQYF.

The chain employs TRBV2 and TRBJ1-2, with 7 bases lining up with TRBD1. Germline V gives CDR1 SNHLY, CDR2 FYNNEI. J gave up 2 bases and V 3 bases, and 3 bases lay outside the gene matches. This CDR3 region has 14 residues. The CDR3 loop reads CASSDLGQNYGYTF. CDR3 nucleotide sequence: TGTGCCAGCAGTGATTTGGGACAGAACTATGGCTACACCTTC. The whole variable domain, remainder taken from reference TRBV2 and TRBJ1-2, is EPEVTQTPSHQVTQMGQEVILRCVPISNHLYFYWYRQILGQKVEFLVSFYNNEISEKSEIFDDQFSVERPDGSNFTLKIRSTKLEDSAMYFCASSDLGQNYGYTFGSGTRLTVV.

This chain uses TRBV24-1 with TRBJ2-5, with 8 bases lining up with TRBD2. CDR1 KGHDR and CDR2 SFDVKD come from the germline V gene. This CDR3 has 16 amino acids. V shed 7 bases and J 5 bases; nucleotides not matched to a gene: 14. CDR3 nucleotide sequence: TGTGCCACCAGCCCCCGTCCGGGACTAGACAGGGAGACCCAGTACTTC. As protein: CATSPRPGLDRETQYF.

The chain couples TRBV19 to TRBJ1-1; D is unclear. CDR3 length: 15 amino acids. Germline V CDR1 and CDR2: LNHDA, SQIVND (reference sequence). V was cut by 6 bases and J by 2 bases, with 16 bases left in between. The CDR3 here is CASSKSGTTNTEAFF. CDR3 coding DNA: TGTGCCAGTAGCAAATCGGGAACTACAAACACTGAAGCTTTCTTT. The entire variable domain, with the rest obtained from reference TRBV19 and TRBJ1-1, is as follows: DGGITQSPKYLFRKEGQNVTLSCEQNLNHDAMYWYRQDPGQGLRLIYYSQIVNDFQKGDIAEGYSVSREKKESFPLTVTSAQKNPTAFYLCASSKSGTTNTEAFFGQGTRLTVV.

The chain couples TRBV4-1 to TRBJ2-3; TRBD1 matches 9 bases. The junction had 15 bases not matched to a gene; V was cut back by 3 bases and J by 2 bases. Germline V gives CDR1 MGHRA, CDR2 YSYEKL. The CDR3 loop spans 19 amino acids. CDR3 protein: CASSHPMSGTGSSTDTQYF. CDR3 bases: TGCGCCAGCAGCCATCCTATGTCTGGGACAGGGAGTTCCACAGATACGCAGTATTTT.

This chain uses TRBV10-3 with TRBJ2-1; D uncertain. CDR3 length: 14 residues. Deletions cut 3 bases from V and 2 bases from J, with 8 bases between. The germline CDR1 and CDR2 sequences are ENHRY and SYGVKD. CDR3 in DNA: TGTGCCATCAGTGACCGACAAACCTACAATGAGCAGTTCTTC. Its protein is CAISDRQTYNEQFF.